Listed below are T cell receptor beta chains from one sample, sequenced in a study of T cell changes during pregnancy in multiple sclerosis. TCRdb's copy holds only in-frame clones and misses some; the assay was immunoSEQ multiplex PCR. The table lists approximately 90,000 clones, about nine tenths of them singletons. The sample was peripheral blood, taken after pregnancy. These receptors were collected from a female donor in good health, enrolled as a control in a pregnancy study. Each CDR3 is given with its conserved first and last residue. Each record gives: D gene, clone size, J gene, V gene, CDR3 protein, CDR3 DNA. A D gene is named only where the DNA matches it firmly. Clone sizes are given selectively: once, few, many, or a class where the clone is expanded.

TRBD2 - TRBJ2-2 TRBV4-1 CASAVAGGQSNTGELFF TGCGCCAGCGCCGTAGCGGGGGGCCAGTCGAACACCGGGGAGCTGTTTTTT
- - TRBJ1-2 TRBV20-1 CSARSGQQPTF TGCAGTGCTAGATCAGGACAGCAACCCACCTTC
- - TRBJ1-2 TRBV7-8 CASSLRRDYGYTF TGTGCCAGCAGCTTGAGGCGGGACTATGGCTACACCTTC
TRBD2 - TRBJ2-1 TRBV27 CASSFKTSGGRQFF TGTGCCAGCAGTTTCAAGACTAGCGGGGGGCGGCAGTTCTTC
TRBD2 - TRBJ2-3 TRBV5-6 CASSHIGAGDRTDTQYF TGTGCCAGCAGCCACATCGGTGCGGGGGATCGCACAGATACGCAGTATTTT
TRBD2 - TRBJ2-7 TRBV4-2 CASSPLLRGGSYEQYF TGTGCCAGCAGCCCCCTCTTGCGGGGGGGCTCCTACGAGCAGTACTTC
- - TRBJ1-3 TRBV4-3 CASSQDSPKGNTIYF TGCGCCAGCAGCCAAGATAGTCCAAAGGGAAACACCATATATTTT
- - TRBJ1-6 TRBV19 CASGGGPNNSPLHF TGTGCCAGTGGGGGGGGACCAAATAATTCACCCCTCCACTTT
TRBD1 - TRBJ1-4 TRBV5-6 CASSLVDRPLNEKLFF TGTGCCAGCAGCTTGGTGGACAGGCCCTTGAATGAAAAACTGTTTTTT
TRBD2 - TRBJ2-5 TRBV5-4 CASSFGTSGGETQYF TGTGCCAGCAGCTTCGGGACTAGCGGGGGAGAGACCCAGTACTTC
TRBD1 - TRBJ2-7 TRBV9 CASSAQGAHSDEQYF TGTGCCAGCAGCGCCCAGGGGGCTCACTCGGACGAGCAGTACTTC
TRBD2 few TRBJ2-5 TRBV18 CASSTGLGETQYF TGTGCCAGCTCTACGGGACTAGGGGAGACCCAGTACTTC
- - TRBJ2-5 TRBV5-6 CASSLGVETQYF TGTGCCAGCAGCCTAGGGGTAGAGACCCAGTACTTC
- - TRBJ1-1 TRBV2 CASSATYSSGSAEAFF TGTGCCAGCAGCGCAACTTACTCATCGGGGAGCGCTGAAGCTTTCTTT
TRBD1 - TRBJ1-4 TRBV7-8 CASSPTLDRANEKLFF TGTGCCAGCAGCCCGACCCTCGACAGGGCTAATGAAAAACTGTTTTTT
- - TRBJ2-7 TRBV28 CASSLSQGFYEQYF TGTGCCAGCAGTTTATCCCAGGGGTTTTACGAGCAGTACTTC
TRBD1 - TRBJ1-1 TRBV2 CASTQGALNTEAFF TGTGCCAGCACCCAGGGGGCCTTGAACACTGAAGCTTTCTTT
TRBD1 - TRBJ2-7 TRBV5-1 CASSPGTGAYEQYF TGCGCCAGCAGCCCCGGGACAGGGGCCTACGAGCAGTACTTC